The entry below gives a single T cell receptor (beta chain) sequence along with its context. Its recognized antigen is unknown. Qualities for individual bases were not recorded, and no much larger clone is one base off. These data belong to a study of blood T cells in healthy people across ages (dated by TCRdb to the mid-2010s). Concerning the study at large: In model experiments, template switching captured roughly one uniquely barcoded TCR beta cDNA molecule for every two T cells. Using deep sequencing normalized with unique cDNA molecular identifiers, the study measured how TCR beta repertoire diversity changes with age. The donors were divided into four age groups: young (average approximately 15 years), middle-aged (around 37), aged (about 61) and long-lived (82). To avoid experimental bias, donors of different ages were randomly spread across the sequencing lanes. The study analyzed two additional independent replicas of 1 million unique cDNA reads from the same blood draw for two donors, one aged 18 to 30 and one aged 80 or older. Paper-wide results and their limitations: A strong correlation was found between observed TCR beta diversity and the percentage of naive T cells measured by flow cytometry. Because profiling used bulk unsorted PBMCs, naive and antigen-experienced compartments could not be compared conclusively. Because donor CMV infection status was unknown, age-related changes in expanded clonotypes were potentially confounded. As age increased, observed TCR beta diversity per million T cells dropped in a roughly linear way, and a significant reduction was already evident by age 40. Compared with the aged group, the long-lived group had more naive CD4+ T cells, fewer expanded clones and increased TCR diversity, suggesting age selection. Estimates of total diversity from one million sequenced T cells were regarded as lower bounds and underestimates.

The donors were roughly 40 Caucasian individuals from Russia, aged roughly 6 to 90 years, who were systemically healthy. Approximately 9.7 milliliters of peripheral blood were drawn from each donor into EDTA-treated Vacutainer tubes. Ficoll-Paque density-gradient centrifugation was used to isolate PBMCs, with at least 7 million per sample. Total RNA was extracted from PBMCs with Trizol reagent, with at least 6 micrograms obtained per sample. Naive CD45RAhigh/CD27high T cell percentages were measured by flow cytometry on a PBMC aliquot from every donor. The germline V gene encodes CDR1 SGHRS and CDR2 YFSETQ. V is pared back by 2 bases and J by 4 bases, with 15 bases lying between the germline termini. Spanning cysteine to phenylalanine, the CDR3 consists of 15 amino acids. The entry retains the CDR3 DNA only, 45 bases that are in frame from base 1. Receptors were amplified or captured by 5' RACE. Reads for this sample came from an Illumina HiSeq 2500. A second PCR of about 6 to 12 cycles was performed with a sample-barcoded 5' primer and a J-beta primer mix. A unique molecular identifier was introduced onto each TCR beta cDNA molecule by a template-switch 5' adaptor carrying 12 random nucleotides. Each sample yielded at least 2.5 million CDR3-containing paired-end reads. First-strand cDNA synthesis was performed from all RNA using the Mint cDNA synthesis kit, with priming by a TRBC-specific oligonucleotide. Following uracil-DNA glycosylase treatment, all cDNA underwent a first 18-cycle PCR with the universal primers M1SS and BC2_uni_R. The paper's processing steps were these. Normalization of each sample was performed by random selection of 1 million high-quality reads, each carrying a distinct molecular identifier. Reads sharing molecular identifiers were discarded rather than binned into consensus sequences. MiTCR, run with a Q25 quality threshold and the strictest error-elimination algorithm, handled CDR3 identification, clonotype clustering and error correction. A nonparametric unseen species model with Euler transformation was used to estimate lower-bound total TCR beta diversity. Using fastp trimming at Q25 and MiXCR clonotype assembly, TCRdb reanalyzed the public sequencing data and kept in-frame beta chains. For every CDR3 protein sequence, its rows merge into one entry that carries the most common genes and DNA. The authors' filters were not applied to this entry. A total of roughly 930,000 distinct CDR3 sequences appear in this sample, approximately 49% of them only once. Around 15% of the sample is in the top ten clones.

Material for sequencing was blood. The sequence came from a man between 25 and 39 years old in good health. The chain is assembled from TRBV5-1 and TRBJ1-1; TRBD1 could be the D gene, as 6 bases match. The CDR3 in this case is CASSFAGATVTEAFF. The bases are TGCGCCAGCAGCTTCGCAGGGGCCACAGTCACTGAAGCTTTCTTT.